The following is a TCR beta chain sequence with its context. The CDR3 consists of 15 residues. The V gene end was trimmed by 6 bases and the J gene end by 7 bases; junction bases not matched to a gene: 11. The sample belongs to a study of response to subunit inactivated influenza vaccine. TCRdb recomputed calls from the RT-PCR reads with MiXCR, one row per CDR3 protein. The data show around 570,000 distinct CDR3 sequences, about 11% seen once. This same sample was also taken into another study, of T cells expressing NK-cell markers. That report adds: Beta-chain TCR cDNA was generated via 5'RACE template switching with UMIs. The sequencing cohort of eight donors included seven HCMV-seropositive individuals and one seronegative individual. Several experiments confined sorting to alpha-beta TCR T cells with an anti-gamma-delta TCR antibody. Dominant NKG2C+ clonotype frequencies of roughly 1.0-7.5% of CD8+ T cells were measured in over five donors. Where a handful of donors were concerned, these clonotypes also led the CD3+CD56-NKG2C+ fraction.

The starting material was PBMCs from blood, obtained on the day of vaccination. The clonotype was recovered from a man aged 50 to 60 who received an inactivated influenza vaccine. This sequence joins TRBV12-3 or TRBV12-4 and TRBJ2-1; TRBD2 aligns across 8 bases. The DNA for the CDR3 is TGTGCCAGCAGCCGTTCGGGGGGGCCACCGAATGAGCAGTTCTTC. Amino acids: CASSRSGGPPNEQFF.